This TCR beta chain was obtained from a study of early T cells in non-severe SARS-CoV-2 infection. As for the study in general: The study sequenced bulk RNA from unsorted whole blood, with chains unpaired.

The TCR library protocol attached unique molecular identifiers to the individual cDNA molecules. A single record per CDR3 protein comes from TCRdb applying MiXCR to the 5' RACE reads. The table lists around 79,000 distinct CDR3 sequences, approximately 11% of them singletons. The table lists this clonotype with a few counts. CDR1 SQVTM and CDR2 ANQGSEA come from the germline V gene. The V gene end was trimmed by 4 bases and the J gene end by 5 bases; junction bases not matched to a gene: 8. The CDR3 runs to 14 residues. This specimen was whole blood, taken at baseline. This sequence was found in an adult who was a healthcare worker with PCR-confirmed SARS-CoV-2 infection or an uninfected control (not recorded which). V and J are TRBV29-1 and TRBJ2-7; 10 bases fit TRBD1. The CDR3 DNA reads as TGCAGCGTTGCGTTCGGGACAGGGGTGAACGAGCAGTACTTC. Amino acids: CSVAFGTGVNEQYF.